This is a list of T cell receptor beta chains from one sample in a study of tumor and adjacent non-tumor tissue in lung cancer. TCRdb analysed the multiplex PCR reads with MiXCR anew, one entry per CDR3 protein. The sample includes tens of thousands of distinct CDR3 sequences, around 74% of them seen just once. The sequenced sample consisted of lung tumor tissue. These TCRs come from a woman in her forties or fifties with non-small cell lung cancer. Both conserved end residues are part of each CDR3. The D gene is left open where the match is weak. For some rows the clone size is stated as once, few or many, or as a class when expanded; others skip it.

.,TRBJ2-1,.,TRBV12-3/TRBV12-4,TGTGCCGGCAGTTCCTGGGATGAGCAGTTCTTC,CAGSSWDEQFF
TRBD1,TRBJ2-2,.,TRBV4-1,TGCGCCAGTAGCCAAGGGACAGGGGGAGACACCGGGGAGATGTTTTTT,CASSQGTGGDTGEMFF
.,TRBJ2-7,few,TRBV5-5,TGTGCCAGCAGCTCGGCCATTTCGGAACGGGGCTCCTACGAGCAGTACTTC,CASSSAISERGSYEQYF
.,TRBJ1-5,.,TRBV4-2,TGTGCCAGCAGTCAGGACCTCACTAGCAATCAGCCCCACCATTTT,CASSQDLTSNQPHHF
.,TRBJ1-4,.,TRBV12-3/TRBV12-4,TGTGCCAGCAGTCTTGGGAGCCCAAATGAAAAGCTGTTTTTT,CASSLGSPNEKLFF
.,TRBJ1-1,many,TRBV20-1,TGCAGTGCTAGAGATAGGTTTGACTCCTACACTGAAGCTTTCTTT,CSARDRFDSYTEAFF
.,TRBJ2-2,few,TRBV30,TGTGCCTGGAGTGGGGCGGGGATTCACACCGGGGAGCTGTTTTTT,CAWSGAGIHTGELFF
TRBD1,TRBJ2-5,.,TRBV11-2,TGTGCCAGCAGCTCTACAGGGGAAGGGACCCAATACTTC,CASSSTGEGTQYF
TRBD2,TRBJ2-7,.,TRBV6-1,TGTGCCAACAGTGAAAGAAAGCGGGGATCCTACGAGCAGCACTTC,CANSERKRGSYEQHF
.,TRBJ2-6,.,TRBV15,TGTGCCACCAACAAGGATCCCTCTGAGGCCAACCTCCTGACTTTC,CATNKDPSEANLLTF
.,TRBJ2-1,once,TRBV13,TGTTCCAGCAGCTCATCGGACAGAGAAGGGGCTGAGCAGTTCTTC,CSSSSSDREGAEQFF
.,TRBJ2-7,.,TRBV20-1,TGCAGAGCTGGGCGCTCAGTGTTCGAGCAGTACTTC,CRAGRSVFEQYF
.,TRBJ2-7,.,TRBV2,TGTGCCAGCAGTGAAGCGAGAGCAGGAGGGCACGAGCAATACTTC,CASSEARAGGHEQYF
.,TRBJ2-7,once,TRBV6-5,TGTACCAGCAGTAAGCCCGGGATACCACCCTACGAGCAGTACTTC,CTSSKPGIPPYEQYF
.,TRBJ2-5,.,TRBV11-2,TGTGTCAACAGCACACATGAGACCCAGTACTTC,CVNSTHETQYF
.,TRBJ1-4,.,TRBV12-3/TRBV12-4,TGTGCCAGCAGTTCCGCGACAATGAGTGGCGAAAAACTGTTTTTT,CASSSATMSGEKLFF
TRBD1,TRBJ2-7,.,TRBV11-1,TGTGTCAGCACCCGGACAGGGGTGGCCTCCTATGAGCAGTACTTC,CVSTRTGVASYEQYF
.,TRBJ2-1,.,TRBV11-2,TGTGCCAGCAGTTTTGACAGTGCCGACAATGAACGGTTCTTC,CASSFDSADNERFF
TRBD2,TRBJ2-5,many,TRBV28,TGTGCCAGCAGCTTTCTCCCCTACTATGAGCGGGAGGCAGAGACCCAGTACTTC,CASSFLPYYEREAETQYF
.,TRBJ2-3,.,TRBV11-2,TGTGCCAGCAGCTTTACCCAACTTGATGCGCAGTATTTT,CASSFTQLDAQYF
.,TRBJ2-3,.,TRBV6-6,TGTGCTAGCATTGCCCAGAGACACACAGATACGCAGTATTTT,CASIAQRHTDTQYF
TRBD1,TRBJ2-7,.,TRBV5-5,TGTACCAGCAGCTCAACCCCGGGACAGGGCTACGAGCAATACTTC,CTSSSTPGQGYEQYF
TRBD1,TRBJ1-2,.,TRBV6-5,TGTGCCAGCAGTTATTCGCGTCAGGGGGGTTGCTACACCTTC,CASSYSRQGGCYTF
.,TRBJ2-7,.,TRBV10-1,TGCGCCACCGCCGGGGAGAGGGCCATGCGGTACGAGCAGTACTTC,CATAGERAMRYEQYF
TRBD2,TRBJ2-2,.,TRBV4-2,TGTGTCAGCAGCCTCTTGGGGAGGGGAAGGACCGGGGAACTGTTTTTT,CVSSLLGRGRTGELFF
TRBD2,TRBJ2-1,.,TRBV10-3,TGTGCCATCAATGAGCCTGGACTAGCGGGAAAGAATGAGCCGTTCTTC,CAINEPGLAGKNEPFF
.,TRBJ1-2,once,TRBV4-1,TGCGCCAGCAACCAAGCCGGATTTAACTATGGCTACATCTTC,CASNQAGFNYGYIF
TRBD2,TRBJ2-1,.,TRBV28,TGTACCGGCAGTTCCATGGGACTAGCGGGAGGAAATTACTACAATGAGCAGTTCTTC,CTGSSMGLAGGNYYNEQFF
.,TRBJ1-6,.,TRBV6-6,TGTGCCAACAATTCACCGGGGGCGCCGGGCGATTCACCCCTCCACTTT,CANNSPGAPGDSPLHF
TRBD2,TRBJ2-7,.,TRBV10-1,TGCGCCAGCAGTGGAACTAGCGGGTTGGGGCAGTACTTC,CASSGTSGLGQYF